This note documents a single T cell receptor beta chain sequence. The CDR3 is 13 residues long. Trimming took off 6 bases at V and 0 bases at J, with 8 bases between the two ends. Germline V lookup: CDR1 LNHDA, CDR2 SQIVND (reference sequence). These data belong to a study of PD-1 blockade in classical Hodgkin lymphoma. Data came from immunoSEQ multiplex PCR; TCRdb stores just in-frame clones and leaves some out. The sample consists of tens of thousands of clones, about 83% of them appearing once. Each and every patient relapsed after autologous stem cell transplantation, and patients got differing brentuximab vedotin exposure. Magnetic negative selection was used to purify CD4+ T cells from thawed PBMCs.

Sequenced here: CD4+ T cells from blood, sampled at baseline. This receptor was obtained from a human donor with classical Hodgkin lymphoma. V and J are TRBV19 and TRBJ1-2; no reliable D call. Here the CDR3 reads CASSEQPNYGYTF. CDR3 nucleotides: TGTGCCAGTAGCGAACAGCCTAACTATGGCTACACCTTC.